This TCR beta chain was obtained from a study of CD8 T cells in ankylosing spondylitis. Study results and limitations: A TCR beta motif of under 10 highly homologous variants seemed to mark ankylosing spondylitis blood. Reportedly, disease-linked clones are significantly enriched in ankylosing spondylitis patients' matched synovial fluid. Clones that were linked to disease were CD8+ and were relatively rare in peripheral blood.

The germline gives CDR1 SGDLS, CDR2 YYNGEE. V dropped 2 bases and J dropped 2 bases, with 11 bases sitting between them. The length of the CDR3 is 16 residues. A quantitative 5'-RACE method, one with molecular barcodes, was used to make TCR beta libraries. TCRdb re-analysed the 5' RACE reads in MiXCR, keeping a single row per CDR3 protein. The sample comprises around 150,000 distinct CDR3 sequences, 40% to 50% of which are singletons, and about 15% rests with the top ten. This clonotype was detected ten times or more. Antigen unknown. The rearrangement uses TRBV9 and TRBJ1-6; D might be TRBD1 (5 bases). The specimen sequenced was synovial fluid, either unsorted or a sorted T cell fraction (not recorded which). The clonotype originates from a male donor with ankylosing spondylitis. The CDR3 is CASSVGGGAYNSPLHF. The CDR3 nucleotides read TGTGCCAGCAGCGTGGGGGGGGGGGCCTATAATTCACCCCTCCACTTT.